This T cell receptor (beta chain) was identified in a study of radiation and T cells in renal cell carcinoma. Sample time point: blood 4 weeks post-SBRT, at nephrectomy. Specified treatment: 15 Gy SBRT to primary tumor, nephrectomy 4 weeks later. Nephrectomy followed 15 Gy stereotactic body radiation by 4 weeks. The tumor was a clear cell renal cell carcinoma. The protocol was immunoSEQ multiplex PCR, while the TCRdb copy is restricted to in-frame clones and leaves out a portion. The sample includes fewer than 85,000 clones, 80% to 90% of them seen just once. This CDR3 is 12 amino acids long. V dropped 6 bases and J dropped 2 bases, with 7 bases sitting between them. Germline V lookup: CDR1 KGHSH, CDR2 LQKENI.

The receptor's source is a woman between 65 and 79 years old with renal cell carcinoma. This rearrangement joins TRBV18 to TRBJ1-2; the D is unclear. The input for sequencing was blood, taken from a patient whose treatment included radiotherapy and nephrectomy. The CDR3 region has the DNA TGTGCCAGCTCGTCCCAGAACTATGGCTACACCTTC. Residues: CASSSQNYGYTF.